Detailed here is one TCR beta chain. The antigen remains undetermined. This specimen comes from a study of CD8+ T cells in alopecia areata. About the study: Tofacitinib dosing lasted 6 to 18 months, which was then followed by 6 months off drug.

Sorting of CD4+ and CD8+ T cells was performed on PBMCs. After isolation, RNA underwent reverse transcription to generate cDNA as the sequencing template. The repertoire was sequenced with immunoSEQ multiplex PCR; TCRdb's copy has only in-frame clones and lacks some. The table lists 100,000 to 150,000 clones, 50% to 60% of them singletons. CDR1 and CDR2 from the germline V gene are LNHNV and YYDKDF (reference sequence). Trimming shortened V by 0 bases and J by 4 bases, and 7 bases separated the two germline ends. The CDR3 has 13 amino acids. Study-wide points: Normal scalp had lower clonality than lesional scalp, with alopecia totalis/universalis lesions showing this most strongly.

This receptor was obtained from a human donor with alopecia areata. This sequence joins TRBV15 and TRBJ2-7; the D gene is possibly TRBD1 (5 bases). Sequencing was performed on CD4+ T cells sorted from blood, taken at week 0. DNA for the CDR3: TGTGCCACCAGCAGAGATAGACAGTACGAGCAGTACTTC. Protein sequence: CATSRDRQYEQYF.